The 8 T cell receptor beta chains in this list originate from one sample, sequenced in a study of blood T cell repertoires in COVID-19. Method: immunoSEQ multiplex PCR; TCRdb's copy keeps in-frame clones and lacks some. The data contain about 300,000 clones, under 90% of them singletons. Material: PBMCs or T cells enriched from blood (not recorded which). These receptors originate from a young woman who had recovered from COVID-19.

V usage is TRBV9 and J usage is TRBJ1-3; 8 bases are a match to TRBD1. V dropped 4 bases and J dropped 3; count of bases not matched to a gene: 6. Germline CDR1 reads SGDLS; CDR2 reads YYNGEE. This CDR3 has 15 residues. The CDR3 DNA reads as TGTGCCAGCAGCCTTCAGGGGGCTAATGGAAACACCATATATTTT. It is translated as CASSLQGANGNTIYF.

The V call is TRBV30, the J call TRBJ1-5, with a weak D call TRBD1 (5 bases). The CDR3 totals 14 residues. The V end lost 0 bases, the J end lost 8 bases, and 14 bases lay between the germline ends. Germline V CDR1 and CDR2: GTSNPN, SVGIG (reference sequence). As DNA, the CDR3 is TGTGCCTGGAGTGTAAGGGGATTATCGGAGCCCCAGCATTTT. Translated: CAWSVRGLSEPQHF.

This chain connects TRBV7-9 to TRBJ2-6; the D gene is possibly TRBD2 (5 bases). Germline CDR1 is SEHNR and CDR2 is FQNEAQ (reference sequence). The CDR3 consists of 19 residues. The ends were cut back, 1 base at V and 0 bases at J, with 16 bases in the middle. The CDR3 protein is CASSLGAERIFSGANVLTF. DNA of the CDR3: TGTGCCAGCAGCTTAGGGGCCGAGCGGATCTTCTCTGGGGCCAACGTCCTGACTTTC.

The chain recombines TRBV5-1 with TRBJ2-7; perhaps TRBD2 as D (6 bases). The CDR3 length is 15 residues. CDR1 is SGHRS, CDR2 YFSETQ, per germline. Trimming removed 0 bases at V and 4 bases at J, with 14 bases between. The CDR3 reads CASSLVPTGEYEQYF. CDR3 coding DNA: TGCGCCAGCAGCTTGGTTCCCACGGGGGAATACGAGCAGTACTTC.

The DNA of the CDR3 is TGTGCCAGCAGTTTTCGACGGGACAGGGACGCTTTCTTT. Translated, it gives CASSFRRDRDAFF. This chain uses TRBV6-5 with TRBJ1-1; 9 positions match TRBD1. The CDR3 extends over 13 amino acids. V was pared by 4 bases and J by 11 bases, with 8 bases of the junction left unmatched. CDR1 and CDR2 (germline): MNHEY, SVGAGI.

This chain uses TRBV24-1 with TRBJ1-3; 9 bases agree with TRBD1. The CDR3 totals 17 residues. From germline, CDR1 is KGHDR and CDR2 SFDVKD. V was clipped by 7 bases and J by 2 bases; unmatched bases: 11. DNA of the CDR3: TGTGCCACCAGGTCGGGACAGGGTAAATCGGCTGGAAACACCATATATTTT. The encoded protein is CATRSGQGKSAGNTIYF.

This clone has only a few counts. Other DNA sequences from this sample encode an identical CDR3 as well. The chain links TRBV7-3 to TRBJ2-7, with 7 bases identical to TRBD2. Losses at the gene ends were 2 bases for V and 2 bases for J; bases not matched to a gene: 6. The germline V gene has CDR1 SGHTA and CDR2 FQGTGA. The CDR3 has 15 residues. The CDR3, as DNA: TGTGCCAGCAGCTTATTGGGGGGGTCCGCCTACGAGCAGTACTTC. Residues: CASSLLGGSAYEQYF.

V gene TRBV29-1 combines with J gene TRBJ1-2, with D maybe TRBD1 (5 bases). Germline V CDR1 and CDR2: SQVTM, ANQGSEA. V was clipped by 6 bases and J by 3 bases, with 14 bases between them. The CDR3 sequence is 13 residues long. CDR3 DNA: TGCAGCGTCCGCCCGGGGGACTACTATGGCTACACCTTC. Amino acid sequence: CSVRPGDYYGYTF.